This T cell receptor (beta chain) emerged from a study of T-cell memory formation after mild COVID-19 (dated by TCRdb to about 2021). In terms of the full investigation: TCR sequence clusters from the two donors were found to be largely donor specific. In a couple of donors, T-cell clones that expanded and contracted after mild COVID-19 were followed by sequencing TCRalpha and TCRbeta repertoires longitudinally. The cohort was made up of two young adult volunteers, one female and one male, who were previously healthy.

Sequencing relied on an Illumina NovaSeq 6000. Using 5'RACE with constant-segment primers, TCRalpha and TCRbeta cDNA libraries were constructed, with sample barcodes and unique molecular identifiers added in the process. RNA was extracted from every sample with Trizol reagent. The libraries were amplified in two PCR steps, and the second step added a second sample barcode and Illumina TruSeq adapters. Sequencing of the libraries was done on an Illumina NovaSeq, producing 2 x 150 bp paired-end reads. In the paper's pipeline: With migec v1.2.7, reads were demultiplexed and then collapsed into UMI-guided consensus sequences. With mixcr v2.1.11, UMI consensuses were aligned to TRA and TRB V and J templates and assembled into clonotypes. Clonotypes were classified as expanded or contracted when called significant by both edgeR and NoisET, with noise models trained on biological replicates. For edgeR calls, the thresholds were a false discovery rate-adjusted p below 0.01 and a log2 fold-change of 1. PCA with hierarchical clustering of max-normalized trajectories of the 1000 most abundant clonotypes was used as exploratory dynamics analysis. Separately sequenced CD4+ and CD8+ repertoires were used to assign the CD4 or CD8 phenotype of responding clones. The raw public reads went through TCRdb reprocessing: fastp at Q25, MiXCR clone calling, in-frame beta chains kept. Every CDR3 protein is listed once, alongside the most common genes and DNA of its rows. TCRdb assigned the V and J calls; the authors' analysis was not used. In all, the sample holds under 200,000 distinct CDR3 sequences, and about 28% of those were seen once. Clones ranked in the top ten supply around 12% of the sample.

Ficoll-Paque density gradient centrifugation was the method used to isolate PBMCs. For this clonotype: This receptor's antigen is unknown. Base-call qualities are not available, and no considerably larger clone is one nucleotide away.

Overall study outcomes, separate from this receptor: Contracting CD4+ clones were located mainly in the CM and EM memory subsets, whereas CD8+ clones were found to be enriched in EMRA. Some responding clones were detected in pre-infection memory, suggesting pre-existing cross-reactive memory T cells joined the SARS-CoV-2 response. The study covered only a couple of mild cases, and larger cohorts including severe cases with pre-infection samples were considered necessary. Clones that contracted from day 15 to 85 showed balanced CD4/CD8 phenotypes, whereas a second wave of clones that expanded from day 15 to 37 leaned towards CD4+. The second-wave clones that peaked on day 37 were not confirmed to be SARS-CoV-2 specific.

CDR1 SGHAT and CDR2 FQNNGV were looked up in the germline V gene. From the cysteine up to the phenylalanine, the CDR3 has a length of 14 residues. The sequence is cut down to CDR3 DNA, 42 bases in frame from base 1. Cut back by 7 bases and 5 bases, the V and J ends lie 17 bases apart. This sequence was found in an adult woman who had mild COVID-19 (a few samples of this study predate the infection). The sample titles of this study are shuffled in the database, so cell type and time point are left out; the donor was told from shared clones. The rearranged segments are TRBV11-2 and TRBJ2-5; the D segment could be TRBD2, given 6 matching bases. Input material: PBMCs or a T cell subset sorted from them (not recorded which). The DNA sequence is TGTGCCAGCACTCCTCTCAGGGCGGGGGAGACCCAGTACTTC. This encodes CASTPLRAGETQYF.